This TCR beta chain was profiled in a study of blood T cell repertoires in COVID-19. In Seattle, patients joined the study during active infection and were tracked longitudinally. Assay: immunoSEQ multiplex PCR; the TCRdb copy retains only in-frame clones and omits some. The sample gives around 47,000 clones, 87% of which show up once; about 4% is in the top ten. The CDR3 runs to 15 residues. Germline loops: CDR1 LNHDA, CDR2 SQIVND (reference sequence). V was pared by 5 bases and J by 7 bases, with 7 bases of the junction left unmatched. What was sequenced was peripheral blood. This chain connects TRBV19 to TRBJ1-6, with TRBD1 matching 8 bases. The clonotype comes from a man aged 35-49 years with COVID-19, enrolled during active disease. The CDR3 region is CASSSQGALNSPLHF. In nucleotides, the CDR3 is TGTGCCAGTAGTTCTCAGGGGGCCCTAAATTCACCCCTCCACTTT.